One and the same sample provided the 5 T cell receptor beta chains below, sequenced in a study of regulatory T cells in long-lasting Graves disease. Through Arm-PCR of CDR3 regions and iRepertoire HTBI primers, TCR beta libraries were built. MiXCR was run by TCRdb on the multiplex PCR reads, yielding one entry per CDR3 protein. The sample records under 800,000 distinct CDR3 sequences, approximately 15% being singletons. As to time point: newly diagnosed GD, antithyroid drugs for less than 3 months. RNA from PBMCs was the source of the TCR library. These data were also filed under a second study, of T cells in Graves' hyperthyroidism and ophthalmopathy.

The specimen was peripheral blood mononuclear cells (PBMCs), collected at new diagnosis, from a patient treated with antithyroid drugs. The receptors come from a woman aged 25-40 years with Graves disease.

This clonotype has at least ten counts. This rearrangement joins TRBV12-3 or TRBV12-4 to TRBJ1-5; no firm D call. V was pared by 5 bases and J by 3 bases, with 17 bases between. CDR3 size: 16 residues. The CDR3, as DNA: TGTGCCAGCAGTCGATTCGACCGAGGAAACAATCAGCCCCAGCATTTT. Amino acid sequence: CASSRFDRGNNQPQHF.

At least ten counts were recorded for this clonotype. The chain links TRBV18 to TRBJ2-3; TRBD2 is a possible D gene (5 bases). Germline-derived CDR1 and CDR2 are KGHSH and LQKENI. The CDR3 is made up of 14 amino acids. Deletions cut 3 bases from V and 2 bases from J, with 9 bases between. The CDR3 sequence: CASSPYGNTDTQYF. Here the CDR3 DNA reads TGTGCCAGCTCACCCTACGGGAACACAGATACGCAGTATTTT.

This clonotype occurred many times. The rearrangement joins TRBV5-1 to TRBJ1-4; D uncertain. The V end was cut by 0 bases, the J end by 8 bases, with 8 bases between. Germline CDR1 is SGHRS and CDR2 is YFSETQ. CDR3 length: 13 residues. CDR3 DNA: TGCGCCAGCAGCTTGGTAGTAGGCGAAAAACTGTTTTTT. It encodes CASSLVVGEKLFF. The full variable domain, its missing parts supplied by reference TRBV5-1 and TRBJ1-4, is KAGVTQTPRYLIKTRGQQVTLSCSPISGHRSVSWYQQTPGQGLQFLFEYFSETQRNKGNFPGRFSGRQFSNSRSEMNVSTLELGDSALYLCASSLVVGEKLFFGSGTQLSVL.

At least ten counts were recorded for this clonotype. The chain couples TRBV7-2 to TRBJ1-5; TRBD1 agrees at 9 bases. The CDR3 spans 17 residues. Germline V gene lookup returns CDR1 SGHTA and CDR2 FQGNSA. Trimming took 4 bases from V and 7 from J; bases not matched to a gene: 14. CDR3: CASSSPYLTGGGQPQHF. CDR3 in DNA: TGTGCCAGCAGCTCCCCCTACCTCACAGGGGGCGGCCAGCCCCAGCATTTT.

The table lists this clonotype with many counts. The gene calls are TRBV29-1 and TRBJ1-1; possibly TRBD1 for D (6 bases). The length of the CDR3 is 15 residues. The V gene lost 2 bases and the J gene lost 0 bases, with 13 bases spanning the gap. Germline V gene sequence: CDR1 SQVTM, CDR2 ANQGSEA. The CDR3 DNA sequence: TGCAGCGTTGAATCTCAGGGGAGGTTGAACACTGAAGCTTTCTTT. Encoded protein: CSVESQGRLNTEAFF.